These 29 T cell receptor beta chains were sequenced from one sample in a study of human T cells and chemical hapten exposure. TCRdb processed the RACE reads anew with MiXCR; each CDR3 protein has one entry. This table has roughly 120,000 distinct CDR3 sequences, roughly 9% appearing once. Stated time point: healthy volunteer bleed at 2 weeks. It was unfractionated whole blood from which total RNA was extracted. The sequenced sample was whole blood. These receptors all stem from a male donor in good health. Some clones in this sample may be carry-over from other donors' samples.

The chain joins TRBV14 to TRBJ1-1, with 10 bases matching TRBD1. The CDR3 has 15 amino acids. V lost 3 bases to trimming and J lost 5 bases; unmatched junction nucleotides: 6. Germline values: CDR1 SGHDN, CDR2 FVKESK. DNA for the CDR3: TGTGCCAGCAGCCACGTAGACAGGGGGCGGACTGAAGCTTTCTTT. Translated, it gives CASSHVDRGRTEAFF.

The chain carries TRBV27 and TRBJ2-1, with D perhaps being TRBD1 or TRBD2 (5 bases each). The germline V gene has CDR1 MNHEY and CDR2 SMNVEV (reference sequence). The CDR3 is 13 residues long. Trimming shortened V by 3 bases and J by 7 bases, and 10 bases separated the two germline ends. The chain's CDR3 is CASSFGTGNEQFF. The CDR3 DNA follows: TGTGCCAGCAGTTTCGGGACGGGGAATGAGCAGTTCTTC.

This clonotype has more than one count but fewer than ten. The V gene is TRBV29-1, the J gene TRBJ1-2, with no clear D. The CDR3 runs to 12 residues. The germline gives CDR1 SQVTM, CDR2 ANQGSEA. V dropped 3 bases and J dropped 7 bases, with 12 bases sitting between them. The CDR3 sequence: CSVEAASGGYTF. In DNA, the CDR3 is TGCAGCGTTGAGGCCGCATCCGGTGGCTACACCTTC.

V gene TRBV19 combines with J gene TRBJ1-4; no firm D call. The CDR3 loop spans 13 amino acids. The germline V and J ends were trimmed by 6 bases and 8 bases, with 13 bases remaining between them. Germline V gene lookup returns CDR1 LNHDA and CDR2 SQIVND (reference sequence). CDR3 sequence (DNA): TGTGCCAGTAGGACGACGGGCGGGGAAAAACTGTTTTTT. Protein: CASRTTGGEKLFF.

This chain links TRBV5-1 with TRBJ1-6, with 7 positions matching TRBD1. The CDR3 totals 15 residues. Per germline, CDR1 SGHRS and CDR2 YFSETQ. Losses at the gene ends were 4 bases for V and 0 bases for J; bases not matched to a gene: 1. For the CDR3, the DNA is TGCGCCAGCAGCCGGGACAGCTCCTATAATTCACCCCTCCACTTT. It specifies CASSRDSSYNSPLHF.

The sample holds many counts of this clonotype. The genes are TRBV5-1 and TRBJ2-7; 7 bases line up with TRBD1. Germline V gene lookup returns CDR1 SGHRS and CDR2 YFSETQ. V was pared by 3 bases and J by 4 bases, with 4 bases of the junction left unmatched. The CDR3 is 13 residues long. The CDR3 is CASSSLDRYEQYF. CDR3 coding DNA: TGCGCCAGCAGCTCCCTGGACAGGTACGAGCAGTACTTC.

The J gene is TRBJ2-1, the V gene TRBV29-1, with D maybe TRBD1 (6 bases). The CDR3 runs to 11 residues. Trimming removed 6 bases from V and 6 bases from J, with 9 bases in between. Germline V gives CDR1 SQVTM, CDR2 ANQGSEA. The CDR3 is CSVKGGNEQFF. CDR3 DNA sequence: TGCAGCGTAAAAGGGGGCAATGAGCAGTTCTTC.

This clonotype showed up just a few times. The V call is TRBV5-1, the J call TRBJ1-5; no clear D gene. Trimming pared 4 bases from V and 0 bases from J, leaving 5 bases between. The CDR3 has 13 residues. Germline V gives CDR1 SGHRS, CDR2 YFSETQ. CDR3 in amino acids: CASSPDSNQPQHF. CDR3 coding DNA: TGCGCCAGCAGCCCAGATAGCAATCAGCCCCAGCATTTT. Based on the CDR3 plus reference TRBV5-1 and TRBJ1-5, the full variable domain is KAGVTQTPRYLIKTRGQQVTLSCSPISGHRSVSWYQQTPGQGLQFLFEYFSETQRNKGNFPGRFSGRQFSNSRSEMNVSTLELGDSALYLCASSPDSNQPQHFGDGTRLSIL.

This clonotype was seen a handful of times. This chain uses TRBV5-5 with TRBJ2-4, with unresolved D. The CDR3 is made up of 15 amino acids. V lost 0 bases and J 2 bases, leaving 9 bases between the germline ends. Per germline, CDR1 SGHKS and CDR2 YYEKEE (reference sequence). CDR3 sequence (DNA): TGTGCCAGCAGCTTGGCCGCAGGACCCAAAAACATTCAGTACTTC. This gives the protein CASSLAAGPKNIQYF.

This clonotype was detected many times. V gene TRBV6-5 combines with J gene TRBJ2-7, with D unresolved. The CDR3 runs 16 residues. The V end lost 0 bases, the J end lost 3 bases, and 15 bases lay between the germline ends. Germline assignment: CDR1 MNHEY and CDR2 SVGAGI. In DNA form, the CDR3 reads TGTGCCAGCAGTTACTCGTACCAACACCTCGACTACGAGCAGTACTTC. This encodes CASSYSYQHLDYEQYF.

The chain employs TRBV7-2 and TRBJ2-3, with D unresolved. The CDR3 totals 15 residues. Looked up from germline, CDR1 is SGHTA and CDR2 is FQGNSA. Deletions cut 4 bases from V and 2 bases from J, with 13 bases between. CDR3 protein: CASSSGPANTDTQYF. CDR3 DNA sequence: TGTGCCAGCAGCTCCGGACCGGCGAACACAGATACGCAGTATTTT. Using reference TRBV7-2 and TRBJ2-3 for the parts outside the CDR3, the full variable domain is GAGVSQSPSNKVTEKGKDVELRCDPISGHTALYWYRQSLGQGLEFLIYFQGNSAPDKSGLPSDRFSAERTGGSVSTLTIQRTQQEDSAVYLCASSSGPANTDTQYFGPGTRLTVL.

This clonotype came up many times. The V call is TRBV6-4, the J call TRBJ2-3; 8 nucleotides align to TRBD2. CDR1 is MRHNA, CDR2 SNTAGT, per germline. With V trimmed by 3 bases and J by 1 base, 0 bases remained unmatched. This CDR3 region has 14 residues. CDR3 loop: CASSERGGTDTQYF. The CDR3 DNA reads TGTGCCAGCAGTGAGCGGGGGGGCACAGATACGCAGTATTTT.

This clonotype was recorded a few times. J is TRBJ2-1 and V is TRBV19; no clear D gene. CDR3 length equals 12 residues. V was clipped by 10 bases and J by 5 bases, with 12 bases between them. Germline V gene data show CDR1 as LNHDA and CDR2 as SQIVND (reference sequence). CDR3 amino acids: CATSQANNEQFF. The CDR3 DNA reads as TGTGCCACCTCTCAGGCAAACAATGAGCAGTTCTTC.

The chain has TRBV6-1 and TRBJ2-7; D gene unclear. With 5 bases removed from V and 1 base from J, the gap between germline ends came to 15 bases. Germline V gene data show CDR1 as MNHNS and CDR2 as SASEGT. This CDR3 comprises 15 residues. The CDR3 region has the DNA TGTGCCAGCAGTTTACAGCCAACCGTTTCCTACGAGCAGTACTTC. Its protein is CASSLQPTVSYEQYF.

The chain links TRBV12-3 or TRBV12-4 to TRBJ1-4, with 9 bases matching TRBD1. V was pared by 5 bases and J by 14 bases, with 24 bases of the junction left unmatched. The CDR3 length is 18 residues. The CDR3 nucleotides read TGTGCCAGCAGTCTCCTACTTCCGGGACAGGGCGAGCTTGGGGGGCTGTTTTTT. Residues: CASSLLLPGQGELGGLFF.

The chain combines TRBV7-9 with TRBJ1-1, with TRBD1 as a possible D gene (5 bases). Germline V gene data show CDR1 as SEHNR and CDR2 as FQNEAQ (reference sequence). This CDR3 contains 16 residues. Between the trimmed V and J ends, which lost 8 bases and 1 base, there was a span of 20 bases. Here the CDR3 DNA reads TGTGCCAGCGACCTGGAGTCTCAGAGGGGGAACACTGAAGCTTTCTTT. Its translation: CASDLESQRGNTEAFF.

This clonotype was counted a few times. The CDR3 spells CASSSRGGYNIQYF. CDR3 nucleotide sequence: TGTGCCAGCAGCTCACGAGGGGGGTACAACATTCAGTACTTC. The genes are TRBV5-4 and TRBJ2-4; D could derive from TRBD1 or TRBD2 (6 bases each). Trimming took 3 bases from V and 7 from J, leaving 14 bases between them. The CDR3 is made up of 14 amino acids. Per germline, CDR1 SGHNT and CDR2 YYREEE (reference sequence).

This clonotype was counted once. This chain connects TRBV12-3 or TRBV12-4 to TRBJ1-5; 7 nucleotides align to TRBD1. J was trimmed by 6 bases and V by 6 bases; bases with no gene match: 11. The CDR3 consists of 15 residues. CDR3: CASRTGRRMTQPQHF. The CDR3 DNA sequence: TGTGCCAGCAGGACAGGGCGGCGGATGACTCAGCCCCAGCATTTT.

This clonotype was found many times. This chain joins TRBV14 and TRBJ2-1; D may match TRBD1 or TRBD2 (5 bases each). V lost 4 bases, J lost 0 bases, and 10 bases lay in between. Germline V gives CDR1 SGHDN, CDR2 FVKESK. This CDR3 contains 15 residues. This CDR3 is CASSRRDASYNEQFF. CDR3 coding DNA: TGTGCCAGCAGCCGCCGGGACGCCTCCTACAATGAGCAGTTCTTC.

This clonotype has ten or more counts. The J gene is TRBJ2-2, the V gene TRBV6-4; D unclear. Trimming pared 0 bases from V and 2 bases from J, leaving 4 bases between. CDR1 and CDR2 from the germline V gene are MRHNA and SNTAGT. The CDR3 totals 14 residues. Here the CDR3 DNA reads TGTGCCAGCAGTGACTCGGACAACACCGGGGAGCTGTTTTTT. Translating it yields CASSDSDNTGELFF.

V and J are TRBV13 and TRBJ2-1; the match to TRBD2 covers 9 bases. Losses at the gene ends were 0 bases for V and 2 bases for J; bases not matched to a gene: 5. This CDR3 is 17 amino acids long. Per germline, CDR1 PRHDT and CDR2 FYEKMQ (reference sequence). In DNA form, the CDR3 reads TGTGCCAGCAGCTTAGGAGGCCTAGCGGGACCCTACAATGAGCAGTTCTTC. Translation gives CASSLGGLAGPYNEQFF.

The rearrangement joins TRBV5-1 to TRBJ2-5; either TRBD1 or TRBD2 may fit D (5 bases each). V was pared by 5 bases and J by 1 base, with 9 bases between. CDR1 SGHRS and CDR2 YFSETQ come from the germline V gene. This CDR3 has 13 residues. CDR3 protein: CASRIGTQETQYF. The CDR3 DNA reads as TGCGCCAGCAGGATAGGGACCCAAGAGACCCAGTACTTC.

This clonotype appeared a few times. The chain employs TRBV3-1 and TRBJ2-3; 13 bases are shared with TRBD2. V trimming: 5 bases; J trimming: 2 bases; junction bases outside the gene matches: 10. CDR3 size: 18 residues. From germline, CDR1 is LGHDT and CDR2 YNNKEL (reference sequence). CDR3 sequence (DNA): TGTGCCAGCAGCGCGGGACTAGCGGGGCTAACGTTCACAGATACGCAGTATTTT. Residues: CASSAGLAGLTFTDTQYF.

The V call is TRBV12-3 or TRBV12-4, the J call TRBJ2-3; the D is unclear. CDR3 length: 11 amino acids. Trimming left V 9 bases short and J 1 base short, with 5 bases between. DNA of the CDR3: TGTGCCAGTGAGGGCACAGATACGCAGTATTTT. This codes for CASEGTDTQYF.

This clonotype showed up many times. The chain recombines TRBV7-2 with TRBJ2-7, with D possibly being TRBD1 (6 bases). V dropped 4 bases and J dropped 4 bases, with 8 bases sitting between them. The CDR3 is made up of 12 amino acids. Germline V gives CDR1 SGHTA, CDR2 FQGNSA. The CDR3 sequence is CASSSQGYEQYF. The CDR3 DNA is TGTGCCAGCAGCTCCCAGGGGTACGAGCAGTACTTC. The full variable domain, with the rest looked up from reference TRBV7-2 and TRBJ2-7, is GAGVSQSPSNKVTEKGKDVELRCDPISGHTALYWYRQSLGQGLEFLIYFQGNSAPDKSGLPSDRFSAERTGGSVSTLTIQRTQQEDSAVYLCASSSQGYEQYFGPGTRLTVT.

Only a few counts were recorded for this clonotype. V usage is TRBV12-5 and J usage is TRBJ2-1, with 8 bases fitting TRBD2. The CDR3 sequence is 15 residues long. CDR1 LGHNT and CDR2 FRNRAP come from the germline V gene. J gave up 12 bases and V 6 bases, and 16 bases lay outside the gene matches. Here the CDR3 reads CASGSYSREGWAQFF. The CDR3 DNA reads as TGTGCTAGTGGCTCATACTCACGGGAGGGATGGGCGCAGTTCTTC.

The V call is TRBV25-1, the J call TRBJ2-1; tentative D call: TRBD2 (5 bases). Trimming pared 4 bases from V and 2 bases from J, leaving 18 bases between. The germline gives CDR1 MGHDK, CDR2 SYGVNS. The CDR3 has 17 amino acids. CDR3 sequence reads: CASSAPTERLTYNEQFF. DNA of the CDR3: TGTGCCAGCAGTGCCCCCACAGAGCGGCTGACCTACAATGAGCAGTTCTTC.

The chain couples TRBV18 to TRBJ1-5, with TRBD1 matching over 8 bases. V gave up 2 bases and J gave up 3 bases; unmatched junction bases: 9. The germline V gene encodes CDR1 KGHSH and CDR2 LQKENI. The CDR3 has 17 amino acids. CDR3 amino acids: CASSPETGAIPNQPQHF. The DNA for the CDR3 is TGTGCCAGCTCACCAGAGACAGGGGCTATCCCCAATCAGCCCCAGCATTTT.

There are a few counts of this clonotype. CDR3 sequence reads: CASSWGLAGGSTGELFF. The CDR3 region has the DNA TGCGCCAGCAGCTGGGGACTAGCGGGAGGATCCACCGGGGAGCTGTTTTTT. This chain links TRBV5-1 with TRBJ2-2; 15 nucleotides line up with TRBD2. The V gene's germline CDR1 is SGHRS and CDR2 YFSETQ. With 3 bases clipped from V and 4 bases from J, the junction kept 4 bases outside the gene matches. The CDR3 spans 17 residues.